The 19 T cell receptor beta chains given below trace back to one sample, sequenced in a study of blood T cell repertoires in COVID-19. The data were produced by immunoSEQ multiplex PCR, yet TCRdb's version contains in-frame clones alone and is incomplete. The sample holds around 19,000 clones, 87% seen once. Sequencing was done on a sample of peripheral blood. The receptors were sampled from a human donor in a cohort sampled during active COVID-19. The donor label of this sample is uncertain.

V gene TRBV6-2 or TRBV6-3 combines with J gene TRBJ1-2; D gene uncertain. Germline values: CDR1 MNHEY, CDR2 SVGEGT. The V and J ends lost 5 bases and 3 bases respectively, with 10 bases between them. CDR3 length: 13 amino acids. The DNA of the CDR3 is TGTGCCAGCAGTCAGAGGTTGTACTATGGCTACACCTTC. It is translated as CASSQRLYYGYTF.

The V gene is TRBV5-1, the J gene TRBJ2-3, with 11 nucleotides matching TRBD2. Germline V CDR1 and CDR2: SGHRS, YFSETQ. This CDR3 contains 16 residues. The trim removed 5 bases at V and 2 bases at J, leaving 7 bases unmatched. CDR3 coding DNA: TGCGCCAGCAGGGAAGGGACTAGCGGATTCACAGATACGCAGTATTTT. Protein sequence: CASREGTSGFTDTQYF.

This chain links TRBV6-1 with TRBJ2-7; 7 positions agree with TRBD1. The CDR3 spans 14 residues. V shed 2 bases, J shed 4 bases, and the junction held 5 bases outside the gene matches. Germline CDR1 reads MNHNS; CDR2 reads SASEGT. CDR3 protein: CASSERQGKYEQYF. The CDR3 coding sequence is TGTGCCAGCAGTGAAAGACAGGGAAAGTACGAGCAGTACTTC.

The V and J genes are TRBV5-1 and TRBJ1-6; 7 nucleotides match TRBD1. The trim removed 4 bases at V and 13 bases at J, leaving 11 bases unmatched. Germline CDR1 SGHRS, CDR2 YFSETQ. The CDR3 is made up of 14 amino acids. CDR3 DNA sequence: TGCGCCAGCAGCGAATATTGGACAGGTCAGCCCCTCCACTTT. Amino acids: CASSEYWTGQPLHF.

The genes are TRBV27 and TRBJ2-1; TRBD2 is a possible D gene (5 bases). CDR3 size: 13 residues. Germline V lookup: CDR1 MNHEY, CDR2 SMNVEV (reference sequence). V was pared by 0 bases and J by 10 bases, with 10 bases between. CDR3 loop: CASSLSSGSEQFF. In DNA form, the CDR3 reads TGTGCCAGCAGTTTATCGTCGGGGAGCGAGCAGTTCTTC.

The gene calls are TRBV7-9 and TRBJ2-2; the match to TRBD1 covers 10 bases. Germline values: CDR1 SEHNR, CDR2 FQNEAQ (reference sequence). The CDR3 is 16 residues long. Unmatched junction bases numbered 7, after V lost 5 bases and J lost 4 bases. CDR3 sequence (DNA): TGTGCCAGCAGCCCACGGACAGGGGGAATCACCGGGGAGCTGTTTTTT. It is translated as CASSPRTGGITGELFF.

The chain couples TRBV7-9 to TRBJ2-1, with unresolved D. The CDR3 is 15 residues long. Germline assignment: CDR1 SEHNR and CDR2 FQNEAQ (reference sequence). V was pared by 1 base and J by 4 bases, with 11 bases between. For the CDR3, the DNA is TGTGCCAGCAGCTTAGGTACTCCGAATTACAATGAGCAGTTCTTC. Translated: CASSLGTPNYNEQFF.

CDR3 sequence (DNA): TGTGCCAGCAGCTCGACAGGGACCGGCTCCGAGCAGTACTTC. It yields the protein CASSSTGTGSEQYF. The rearrangement joins TRBV7-9 to TRBJ2-7; 7 positions match TRBD1. The germline V gene has CDR1 SEHNR and CDR2 FQNEAQ (reference sequence). The V and J ends lost 4 bases and 6 bases, in that order; junction bases with no gene match: 9. CDR3 length: 14 amino acids.

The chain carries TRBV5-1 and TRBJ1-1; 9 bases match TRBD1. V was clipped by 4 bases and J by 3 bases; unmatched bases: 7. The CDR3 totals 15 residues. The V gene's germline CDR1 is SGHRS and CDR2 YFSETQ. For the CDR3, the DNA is TGCGCCAGCAGCCAAGGGACAGGGAGGGACACTGAAGCTTTCTTT. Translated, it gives CASSQGTGRDTEAFF.

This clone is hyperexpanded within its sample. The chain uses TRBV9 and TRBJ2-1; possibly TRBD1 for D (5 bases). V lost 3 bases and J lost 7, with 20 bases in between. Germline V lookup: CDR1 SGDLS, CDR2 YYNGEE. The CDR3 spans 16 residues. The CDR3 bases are TGTGCCAGCAGCGCCTCAGGGAATACACGTGCGAATGAGCAGTTCTTC. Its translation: CASSASGNTRANEQFF. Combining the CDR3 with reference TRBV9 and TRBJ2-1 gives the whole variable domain DSGVTQTPKHLITATGQRVTLRCSPRSGDLSVYWYQQSLDQGLQFLIQYYNGEERAKGNILERFSAQQFPDLHSELNLSSLELGDSALYFCASSASGNTRANEQFFGPGTRLTVL.

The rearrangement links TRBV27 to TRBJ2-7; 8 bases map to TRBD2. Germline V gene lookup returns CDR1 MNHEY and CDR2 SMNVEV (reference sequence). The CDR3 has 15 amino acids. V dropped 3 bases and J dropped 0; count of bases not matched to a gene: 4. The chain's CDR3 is CASSLTSESSYEQYF. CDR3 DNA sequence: TGTGCCAGCAGTTTGACTAGCGAGAGCTCCTACGAGCAGTACTTC.

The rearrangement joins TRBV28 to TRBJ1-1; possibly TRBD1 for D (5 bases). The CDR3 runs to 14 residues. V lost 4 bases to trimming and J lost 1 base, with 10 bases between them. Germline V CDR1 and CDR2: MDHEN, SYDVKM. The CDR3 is CASSSRTGNTEAFF. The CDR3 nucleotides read TGTGCCAGCAGTTCGCGAACAGGGAACACTGAAGCTTTCTTT. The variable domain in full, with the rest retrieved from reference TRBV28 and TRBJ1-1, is DVKVTQSSRYLVKRTGEKVFLECVQDMDHENMFWYRQDPGLGLRLIYFSYDVKMKEKGDIPEGYSVSREKKERFSLILESASTNQTSMYLCASSSRTGNTEAFFGQGTRLTVV.

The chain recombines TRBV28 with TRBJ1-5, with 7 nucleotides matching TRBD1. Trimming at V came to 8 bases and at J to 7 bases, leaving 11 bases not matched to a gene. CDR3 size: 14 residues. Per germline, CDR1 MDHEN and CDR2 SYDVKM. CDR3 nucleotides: TGTGCCAGCGAGCAGGGGGATGTGTGGCAGCCCCAGCATTTT. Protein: CASEQGDVWQPQHF. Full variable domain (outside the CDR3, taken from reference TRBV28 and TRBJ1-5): DVKVTQSSRYLVKRTGEKVFLECVQDMDHENMFWYRQDPGLGLRLIYFSYDVKMKEKGDIPEGYSVSREKKERFSLILESASTNQTSMYLCASEQGDVWQPQHFGDGTRLSIL.

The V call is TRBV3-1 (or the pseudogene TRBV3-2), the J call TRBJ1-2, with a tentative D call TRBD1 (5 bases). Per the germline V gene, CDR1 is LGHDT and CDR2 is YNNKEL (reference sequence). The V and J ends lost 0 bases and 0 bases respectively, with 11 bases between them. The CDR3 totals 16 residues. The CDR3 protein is CASSQDVGPTNYGYTF. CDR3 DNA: TGTGCCAGCAGCCAAGATGTGGGGCCTACTAACTATGGCTACACCTTC.

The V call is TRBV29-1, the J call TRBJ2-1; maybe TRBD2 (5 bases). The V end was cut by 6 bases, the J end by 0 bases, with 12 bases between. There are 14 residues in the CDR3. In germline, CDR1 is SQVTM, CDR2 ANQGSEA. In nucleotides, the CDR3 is TGCAGCGTCTCCTGGGAGACCTCCTACAATGAGCAGTTCTTC. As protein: CSVSWETSYNEQFF.

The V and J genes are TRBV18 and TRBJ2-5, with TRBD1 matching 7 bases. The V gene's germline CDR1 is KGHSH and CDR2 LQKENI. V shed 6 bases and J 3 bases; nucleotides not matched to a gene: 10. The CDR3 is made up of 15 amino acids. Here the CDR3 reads CASSPRAQGEETQYF. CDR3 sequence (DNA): TGTGCCAGCTCGCCCCGGGCCCAGGGGGAAGAGACCCAGTACTTC. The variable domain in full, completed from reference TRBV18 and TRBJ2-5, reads NAGVMQNPRHLVRRRGQEARLRCSPMKGHSHVYWYRQLPEEGLKFMVYLQKENIIDESGMPKERFSAEFPKEGPSILRIQQVVRGDSAAYFCASSPRAQGEETQYFGPGTRLLVL.

CDR3 bases: TGTGCCAGCAGTAGCCAAATACTAGCGGGAGTAAATAATGAGCAGTTCTTC. Translation: CASSSQILAGVNNEQFF. The chain uses TRBV25-1 and TRBJ2-1; 11 bases line up with TRBD2. Trimming took 5 bases from V and 7 from J; bases not matched to a gene: 13. Per the germline V gene, CDR1 is MGHDK and CDR2 is SYGVNS. CDR3 length equals 17 residues. Supplemented by reference TRBV25-1 and TRBJ2-1, the full variable domain reads EADIYQTPRYLVIGTGKKITLECSQTMGHDKMYWYQQDPGMELHLIHYSYGVNSTEKGDLSSESTVSRIRTEHFPLTLESARPSHTSQYLCASSSQILAGVNNEQFFGPGTRLTVL.

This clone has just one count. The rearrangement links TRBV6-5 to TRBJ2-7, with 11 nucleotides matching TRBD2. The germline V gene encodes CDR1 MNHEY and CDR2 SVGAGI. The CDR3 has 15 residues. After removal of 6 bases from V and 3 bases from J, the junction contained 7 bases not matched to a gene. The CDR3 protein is CASRTGTSGYYEQYF. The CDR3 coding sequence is TGTGCCAGCAGAACCGGGACTAGCGGATACTACGAGCAGTACTTC.

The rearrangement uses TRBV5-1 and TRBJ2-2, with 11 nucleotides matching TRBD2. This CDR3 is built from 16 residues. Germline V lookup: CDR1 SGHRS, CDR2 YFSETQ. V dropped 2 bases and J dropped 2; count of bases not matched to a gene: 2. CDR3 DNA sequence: TGCGCCAGCAGCTTACTAGCGGGAGATAACACCGGGGAGCTGTTTTTT. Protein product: CASSLLAGDNTGELFF.